This is a list of T cell receptor beta chains from one sample in a study of shared clonotypes between healthy human individuals. The repertoire was sequenced with immunoSEQ multiplex PCR; TCRdb's copy has only in-frame clones and lacks some. Altogether roughly 1 million clones are present, about 84% being singletons, with the ten largest covering about 0.52%. Sequencing was performed on memory CD4+ T cells from PBMCs. These receptors originate from a young man in good health. Some clones in this sample may be carry-over from other donors' samples. CDR3s include the opening cysteine and the closing phenylalanine or tryptophan. The D gene is left open where the match is weak. Size is stated for part of the rows, as once, few or many counts, or as a class when the clone is expanded.

D,size,V,J,DNA,CDR3
-,-,TRBV10-3,TRBJ2-2,TGTGCCATCAGTGAGCGACAAACAGCCGGGGAGCTGTTTTTT,CAISERQTAGELFF
-,-,TRBV2,TRBJ1-4,TGTGCCAGCAGGGGGACCGGGGCGCCAACTAATGAAAAACTGTTTTTT,CASRGTGAPTNEKLFF
TRBD1,-,TRBV2,TRBJ1-2,TGTGCCAGCAGTGTTACAGGGGAATCCTATGGCTACACCTTC,CASSVTGESYGYTF
TRBD2,-,TRBV4-1,TRBJ2-3,TGCGCCAGCAGCCGCACTAGCGGGAGACTGAAAGATACGCAGTATTTT,CASSRTSGRLKDTQYF
-,-,TRBV14,TRBJ1-6,TGTGCCAGCAGCCAAGCCGGACGGTATAATTCACCCCTCCACTTT,CASSQAGRYNSPLHF
TRBD1,-,TRBV5-6,TRBJ2-3,TGTGCCAGCAGCAGGGACAGGATCACAGATACGCAGTATTTT,CASSRDRITDTQYF
-,once,TRBV8-2,TRBJ1-2,TGTGGCCGAAAGACCTATGGCTACACCTTC,CGRKTYGYTF
-,-,TRBV5-6,TRBJ2-7,TGTGCCAGCAGATATTACCCGGGCGGATCCTCCTACGAGCAGTACTTC,CASRYYPGGSSYEQYF
-,-,TRBV18,TRBJ2-3,TGTGCCAGCTCAGTCGGCATATCTAGCACAGATACGCAGTATTTT,CASSVGISSTDTQYF
-,-,TRBV18,TRBJ1-1,TGTGCCAGCTCACCACAAGACACTGAAGCTTTCTTT,CASSPQDTEAFF
-,-,TRBV10-1,TRBJ1-3,TGCGCCAGCCCCGCGGCTGGAAACACCATATATTTT,CASPAAGNTIYF
TRBD2,-,TRBV4-2,TRBJ2-5,TGTGCCAGCAGCCAATCACTGGGACTAGCGGGAGAAGAGACCCAGTACTTC,CASSQSLGLAGEETQYF
-,few,TRBV11-3,TRBJ2-3,TGTGCCAGCAGCCGGGACTCCAAGGGTACGCAGTATTTT,CASSRDSKGTQYF
TRBD1,once,TRBV19,TRBJ2-3,TGTGCCAGCGAAGGACGACAGGGACACACAGATACGCAGTATTTT,CASEGRQGHTDTQYF
TRBD2,many,TRBV2,TRBJ2-3,TGTGCCAGCAGTCCGGGACAGTTGTTCCGATTTACTAGCGGGAGGGGCACAGATACGCAGTATTTT,CASSPGQLFRFTSGRGTDTQYF
-,-,TRBV29-1,TRBJ2-7,TGCAGCGTTGCCGGGGTCTCCTACGAGCAGTACTTC,CSVAGVSYEQYF
-,-,TRBV28,TRBJ1-5,TGTGCCAGCAGTTTTGGCAGGGAGAGAAAGCCCCAGCATTTT,CASSFGRERKPQHF
-,-,TRBV7-2,TRBJ2-7,TGTGCCAGCAGCTCCCGGGGCTTTGGATTGGAGCAGTACTTC,CASSSRGFGLEQYF
-,-,TRBV27,TRBJ2-5,TGTGCCAGCAGTAAAGGCAGGGCACGAGAGACCCAGTACTTC,CASSKGRARETQYF
-,-,TRBV18,TRBJ1-2,TGTGCCAGCTCGGAAGGAGAGGGCTATGGCTACACCTTC,CASSEGEGYGYTF
-,-,TRBV18,TRBJ1-4,TGTGCCAGCTCCCCTAGGACAGCTGCAACTAATGAAAAACTGTTTTTT,CASSPRTAATNEKLFF
-,-,TRBV9,TRBJ2-5,TGTGCCAGCAGCGTAGAGGCTAGGACGGCCCAGTACTTC,CASSVEARTAQYF
TRBD1,-,TRBV18,TRBJ2-7,TGTGCCAGCTCACCATACGGGACAGATTCCTACGAGCAGTACTTC,CASSPYGTDSYEQYF
-,-,TRBV5-4,TRBJ2-3,TGTGCCAGCAGCTTGGAGTCTACCCTAGATACGCAGTATTTT,CASSLESTLDTQYF
TRBD1,-,TRBV2,TRBJ2-7,TGTGCCAGCAGTGATGGGCCATTCAGAACAGGGGGCTCTAGACTCTACGAGCAGTACTTC,CASSDGPFRTGGSRLYEQYF
-,few,TRBV30,TRBJ1-1,TGTGCCTGGGACGTTAACACTGAAGCTTTCTTT,CAWDVNTEAFF
-,once,TRBV7-2,TRBJ2-3,TGTGCCAGCAGCTTGAGGCAGGGAACAGATACGCAGTATTTT,CASSLRQGTDTQYF
-,-,TRBV2,TRBJ2-5,TGTGCCAGCAAGCGCGCAGAGACCCAGTACTTC,CASKRAETQYF
-,-,TRBV9,TRBJ2-5,TGTGCCAGCAGCGTAGAGGGTTTAGCCCTATGGGGAGAGACCCAGTACTTC,CASSVEGLALWGETQYF
-,few,TRBV29-1,TRBJ1-2,TGCAGCGGAGGGACGGACTATGGCTACACCTTC,CSGGTDYGYTF
-,-,TRBV9,TRBJ2-7,TGTGCCAGCAGCGTAAGTGGGAGTAACTACGAGCAGTACTTC,CASSVSGSNYEQYF
TRBD2,-,TRBV5-4,TRBJ2-3,TGTGCCAGCAGGATGGGGGGTCTAGCGGGCCGCGCGCGCACAGATACGCAGTATTTT,CASRMGGLAGRARTDTQYF
-,-,TRBV10-3,TRBJ2-6,TGTGCCATCAGTACCTCTGGGGCCAACGTCCTGACTTTC,CAISTSGANVLTF
TRBD1,-,TRBV6-1,TRBJ1-5,TGTGCCAGCAGGTTGGGACAGAGCAATCAGCCCCAGCATTTT,CASRLGQSNQPQHF